Below are 22 T cell receptor beta chains sequenced from a single sample in a study of cytomegalovirus exposure and HLA in healthy donors. PCR was performed using 60 Vbeta and 13 Jbeta primers. Clones were read by immunoSEQ multiplex PCR, and TCRdb kept only the in-frame ones, dropping some. The table has 140,000 to 150,000 clones, 70% to 80% seen once. The sample was PBMCs. Receptor source: a man in his forties or fifties in good health and CMV-seropositive.

This clone was found a few times. J is TRBJ2-5 and V is TRBV29-1, with D possibly being TRBD1 (5 bases). V was cut by 2 bases and J by 5 bases, with 12 bases left in between. The V gene's germline CDR1 is SQVTM and CDR2 ANQGSEA. The CDR3 has 13 residues. The CDR3 sequence is CSVEQGLLETQYF. The CDR3 nucleotides read TGCAGCGTTGAACAGGGTCTGTTGGAGACCCAGTACTTC. The full variable domain, in which reference TRBV29-1 and TRBJ2-5 provide the parts outside the CDR3, is SAVISQKPSRDICQRGTSLTIQCQVDSQVTMMFWYRQQPGQSLTLIATANQGSEATYESGFVIDKFPISRPNLTFSTLTVSNMSPEDSSIYLCSVEQGLLETQYFGPGTRLLVL.

This clone was seen more than once but under ten times. The V gene is TRBV7-3, the J gene TRBJ2-3; possible D gene TRBD2, 5 bases. The CDR3 sequence is 15 residues long. Germline loops: CDR1 SGHTA, CDR2 FQGTGA. Trimming pared 2 bases from V and 4 bases from J, leaving 13 bases between. CDR3 region: CASSLGLSAADTQYF. The CDR3 DNA follows: TGTGCCAGCAGCTTAGGACTTAGTGCTGCAGATACGCAGTATTTT.

The chain uses TRBV11-2 and TRBJ2-7; 8 positions match TRBD1. V shed 1 base and J 4 bases; nucleotides not matched to a gene: 6. Per germline, CDR1 SGHAT and CDR2 FQNNGV. The CDR3 consists of 15 residues. This chain's CDR3 is CASSLGDRYVYEQYF. DNA for the CDR3: TGTGCCAGCAGCTTAGGGGACAGGTACGTTTACGAGCAGTACTTC.

This clone has more than one count but fewer than ten. The gene calls are TRBV6-6 and TRBJ1-4; 7 bases line up with TRBD1. The V segment lost 6 bases and the J segment 7 bases; nucleotides outside the gene matches: 11. CDR3 length: 15 residues. Germline-derived CDR1 and CDR2 are MNHNY and SVGAGI (reference sequence). CDR3 bases: TGTGCCAGCAGCCACCTGACAGGGAATACTGAAAAACTGTTTTTT. Translating it yields CASSHLTGNTEKLFF.

In this sample, this clone turned up a few times. The chain is built from TRBV5-8 and TRBJ2-3; 10 bases map to TRBD1. J gave up 5 bases and V 0 bases, and 9 bases lay outside the gene matches. Germline-derived CDR1 and CDR2 are SGHTS and YDEGEE. The length of the CDR3 is 17 residues. The CDR3 sequence: CASSLGSVTGGLDTQYF. CDR3 DNA sequence: TGTGCCAGCAGCTTGGGCTCTGTGACAGGGGGCTTAGATACGCAGTATTTT.

The chain is built from TRBV11-2 and TRBJ2-2; D unclear. V was pared by 5 bases and J by 7 bases, with 11 bases between. CDR1 SGHAT and CDR2 FQNNGV come from the germline V gene. This CDR3 is built from 13 residues. CDR3 sequence: CASSRVGGGELFF. Here the CDR3 DNA reads TGTGCCAGCAGCCGCGTAGGCGGCGGGGAGCTGTTTTTT. Filled out from reference TRBV11-2 and TRBJ2-2, the complete variable domain reads EAGVAQSPRYKIIEKRQSVAFWCNPISGHATLYWYQQILGQGPKLLIQFQNNGVVDDSQLPKDRFSAERLKGVDSTLKIQPAKLEDSAVYLCASSRVGGGELFFGEGSRLTVL.

This chain uses TRBV28 with TRBJ2-7, with TRBD1 as a possible D gene (5 bases). This CDR3 has 14 residues. CDR1 and CDR2 (germline): MDHEN, SYDVKM. V gave up 1 base and J gave up 6 bases, with 13 bases separating them. The CDR3 is CASSLYAREGEQYF. The CDR3 DNA sequence: TGTGCCAGCAGTTTATATGCCAGGGAAGGCGAGCAGTACTTC.

The chain has TRBV20-1 and TRBJ1-1, with D possibly matching TRBD1 (5 bases). The length of the CDR3 is 11 residues. The V gene lost 3 bases and the J gene lost 10 bases, with 12 bases spanning the gap. Germline CDR1 and CDR2: DFQATT and SNEGSKA (reference sequence). CDR3 nucleotides: TGCAGTGCTAGGAGACAGATCCGAGCTTTCTTT. Its translation is CSARRQIRAFF.

The gene calls are TRBV11-2 and TRBJ1-4, with TRBD1 identical over 10 bases. The CDR3 has 15 amino acids. Trimming at V came to 5 bases and at J to 4 bases, leaving 4 bases not matched to a gene. Germline lookup yields CDR1 SGHAT and CDR2 FQNNGV. The CDR3: CASSPDRGNNEKLFF. The DNA for the CDR3 is TGTGCCAGCAGCCCGGACAGGGGGAATAATGAAAAACTGTTTTTT.

The V gene is TRBV4-3, the J gene TRBJ2-4; D is perhaps TRBD2 (5 bases). Germline-derived CDR1 and CDR2 are LGHNA and YSLEER. The V and J ends lost 4 bases and 8 bases respectively, with 12 bases between them. The CDR3 spans 13 residues. CDR3 DNA sequence: TGCGCCAGCAGCCGAGGGTCCGGGGACATTCAGTACTTC. It translates to CASSRGSGDIQYF.

V is TRBV5-1 and J is TRBJ2-5, with TRBD2 matching 8 bases. CDR1 is SGHRS, CDR2 YFSETQ, per germline. Trimming cost V 6 bases and J 5 bases; bases outside gene matches: 9. The CDR3 loop spans 14 amino acids. This CDR3 reads CASTLAGGWETQYF. The DNA of the CDR3 is TGCGCCAGCACTCTCGCGGGAGGCTGGGAGACCCAGTACTTC.

The rearrangement links TRBV5-6 to TRBJ2-3, with D perhaps TRBD2 (6 bases). Trimming took 1 base from V and 4 from J, leaving 19 bases between them. The CDR3 is 17 residues long. The germline V gene encodes CDR1 SGHDT and CDR2 YYEEEE. The CDR3 DNA reads TGTGCCAGCAGCTTGCGGGTAGCGGCGAAACATTCAGATACGCAGTATTTT. This translates into CASSLRVAAKHSDTQYF.

The chain recombines TRBV19 with TRBJ2-2, with 10 positions matching TRBD2. Germline-derived CDR1 and CDR2 are LNHDA and SQIVND (reference sequence). V was pared by 0 bases and J by 3 bases, with 13 bases of the junction left unmatched. This CDR3 comprises 20 residues. The CDR3 here is CASSIDWRYLAGGYTGELFF. The DNA for the CDR3 is TGTGCCAGTAGTATAGATTGGCGGTACTTAGCGGGAGGTTACACCGGGGAGCTGTTTTTT. The full variable domain, its missing parts supplied by reference TRBV19 and TRBJ2-2, is DGGITQSPKYLFRKEGQNVTLSCEQNLNHDAMYWYRQDPGQGLRLIYYSQIVNDFQKGDIAEGYSVSREKKESFPLTVTSAQKNPTAFYLCASSIDWRYLAGGYTGELFFGEGSRLTVL.

This chain links TRBV9 with TRBJ1-6, with TRBD1 matching 7 bases. This CDR3 has 16 residues. Germline trimming cut 5 bases from V and 8 bases from J; bases unmatched to any gene: 13. Germline V gene lookup returns CDR1 SGDLS and CDR2 YYNGEE. The CDR3, as DNA: TGTGCCAGCAGTGGAGGGGGCGCGAATTGGCATTCACCCCTCCACTTT. This codes for CASSGGGANWHSPLHF.

This sequence joins TRBV19 and TRBJ2-7; 11 nucleotides align to TRBD2. The CDR3 length is 15 residues. Germline trimming cut 8 bases from V and 2 bases from J; bases unmatched to any gene: 8. The germline V gene encodes CDR1 LNHDA and CDR2 SQIVND (reference sequence). This CDR3 is CASQTKTSGTYEQYF. The CDR3 bases are TGTGCCAGTCAGACGAAGACTAGCGGGACCTACGAGCAGTACTTC.

The rearrangement joins TRBV30 to TRBJ2-7; D might be TRBD1 (6 bases). CDR1 and CDR2 (germline): GTSNPN, SVGIG (reference sequence). With 4 bases removed from V and 5 bases from J, the gap between germline ends came to 15 bases. This CDR3 contains 13 residues. The CDR3 DNA is TGTGCCTGGACCAGGGGAAGGTTCGACGAGCAGTACTTC. It translates to CAWTRGRFDEQYF. Looking up the rest from reference TRBV30 and TRBJ2-7 gives the full variable domain: SQTIHQWPATLVQPVGSPLSLECTVEGTSNPNLYWYRQAAGRGLQLLFYSVGIGQISSEVPQNLSASRPQDRQFILSSKKLLLSDSGFYLCAWTRGRFDEQYFGPGTRLTVT.

The chain recombines TRBV10-3 with TRBJ2-7; the match to TRBD2 covers 12 bases. The germline CDR1 and CDR2 sequences are ENHRY and SYGVKD. With 0 bases clipped from V and 4 bases from J, the junction kept 7 bases outside the gene matches. The CDR3 sequence is 17 residues long. The CDR3 coding sequence is TGTGCCATCAGTGAGTCGCTAGCGGGAGGGCCGGGATACGAGCAGTACTTC. Amino acids: CAISESLAGGPGYEQYF.

This rearrangement joins TRBV28 to TRBJ2-7, with 12 bases aligning to TRBD2. The CDR3 loop spans 15 amino acids. J gave up 7 bases and V 4 bases, and 8 bases lay outside the gene matches. In germline, CDR1 is MDHEN, CDR2 SYDVKM. CDR3 sequence: CASSSLGLAGWEQYF. For the CDR3, the DNA is TGTGCCAGCAGTTCCCTGGGACTAGCGGGTTGGGAGCAGTACTTC.

The rearrangement uses TRBV7-8 and TRBJ1-4; D is undetermined. The CDR3 spans 12 residues. CDR1 and CDR2 (germline): SGHVS, FQNEAQ. V lost 2 bases and J 5 bases, leaving 3 bases between the germline ends. CDR3 in DNA: TGTGCCAGCAGCTTAACAAATGAAAAACTGTTTTTT. Its protein is CASSLTNEKLFF.

This chain links TRBV2 with TRBJ2-7; TRBD2 might be the D (6 bases). Germline CDR1 SNHLY, CDR2 FYNNEI. V was trimmed by 1 base and J by 5 bases, leaving 12 bases between them. The CDR3 consists of 14 residues. Written as DNA, the CDR3 is TGTGCCAGCAGTGAAGAGAGAGAGCGGGACGAGCAGTACTTC. Translating it yields CASSEERERDEQYF.

The chain employs TRBV7-9 and TRBJ2-3; 12 positions match TRBD2. V gave up 5 bases and J gave up 5 bases; unmatched junction bases: 5. CDR1 is SEHNR, CDR2 FQNEAQ, per germline (reference sequence). The length of the CDR3 is 15 residues. The CDR3 region has the DNA TGTGCCAGCAGCCCAAGACTAGCGGGAGTAGATACGCAGTATTTT. Translation gives CASSPRLAGVDTQYF.

The rearrangement joins TRBV19 to TRBJ1-2; 7 positions agree with TRBD1. This CDR3 comprises 13 residues. From germline, CDR1 is LNHDA and CDR2 SQIVND (reference sequence). Trimming removed 6 bases from V and 4 bases from J; junction bases left unmatched: 5. CDR3 coding DNA: TGTGCCAGTAGCCCCCGGACAGGCTATGGCTACACCTTC. Its protein product is CASSPRTGYGYTF. Supplemented by reference TRBV19 and TRBJ1-2, the full variable domain reads DGGITQSPKYLFRKEGQNVTLSCEQNLNHDAMYWYRQDPGQGLRLIYYSQIVNDFQKGDIAEGYSVSREKKESFPLTVTSAQKNPTAFYLCASSPRTGYGYTFGSGTRLTVV.